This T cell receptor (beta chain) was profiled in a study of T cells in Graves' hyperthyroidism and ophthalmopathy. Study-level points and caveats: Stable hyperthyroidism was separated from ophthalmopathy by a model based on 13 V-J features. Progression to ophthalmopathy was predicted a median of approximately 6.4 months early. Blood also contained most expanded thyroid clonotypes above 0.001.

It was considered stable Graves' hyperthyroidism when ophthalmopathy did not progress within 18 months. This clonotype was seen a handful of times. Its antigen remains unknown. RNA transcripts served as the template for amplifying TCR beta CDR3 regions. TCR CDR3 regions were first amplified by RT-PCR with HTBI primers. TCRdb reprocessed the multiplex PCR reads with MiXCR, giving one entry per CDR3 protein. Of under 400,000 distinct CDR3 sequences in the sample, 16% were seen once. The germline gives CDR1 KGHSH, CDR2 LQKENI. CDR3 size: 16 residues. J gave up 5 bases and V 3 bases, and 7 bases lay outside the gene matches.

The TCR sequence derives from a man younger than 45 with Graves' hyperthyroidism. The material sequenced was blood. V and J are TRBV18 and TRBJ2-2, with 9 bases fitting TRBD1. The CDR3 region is CASSPKGTGSTGELFF. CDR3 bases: TGTGCCAGCTCACCTAAAGGGACAGGGTCAACCGGGGAGCTGTTTTTT.